A selection of T cell receptor beta chains follows, all from one sample in a study of identical twins. TCRdb reprocessed the 5' RACE reads via MiXCR and lists one record per CDR3 protein. The sample carries approximately 600,000 distinct CDR3 sequences, just under 10% recorded once. These data were also reused for a study on yellow fever vaccine responses in identical twins.

Material: PBMCs. Receptors originate from a woman younger than 30 in good health. Both conserved end residues are part of each CDR3. The D gene is left open where the match is weak. Clone sizes are given selectively: once, few, many, or a class where the clone is expanded.

- TRBJ1-5 TRBV2 - TGTGCCAGCAGTGAACAGGGGCGTAACAATCAGCCCCAGCATTTT CASSEQGRNNQPQHF
many TRBJ2-1 TRBV29-1 TRBD2 TGCAGCGCCGTCCGGGCTAGCGGTTACAATGAGCAGTTCTTC CSAVRASGYNEQFF
few TRBJ2-1 TRBV3-1 TRBD2 TGTGCCAGCAGCCCCCTATTAGTAGCGGGGGGTTTTGAGCAGTTCTTC CASSPLLVAGGFEQFF
few TRBJ2-7 TRBV28 - TGTGCCAGCAGTACCTGGACAGATGCCTACGAGCAGTACTTC CASSTWTDAYEQYF
- TRBJ2-1 TRBV7-8 - TGTGCCAGCACCCCCTTAATGGACTACAATGAGCAGTTCTTC CASTPLMDYNEQFF
few TRBJ2-7 TRBV7-9 TRBD1 TGTGCCAGCAGCTTGGACAGGGAGTACTTCTACGAGCAGTACTTC CASSLDREYFYEQYF
- TRBJ2-1 TRBV14 - TGTGCCAGCAGCCAAGGGGGAGTAGCTGAGTTCTTC CASSQGGVAEFF
- TRBJ1-5 TRBV7-2 - TGTGCCAGCAGCTTAGCGGTAGGAGGGTATAGCAATCAGCCCCAGCATTTT CASSLAVGGYSNQPQHF
few TRBJ2-1 TRBV6-1 TRBD2 TGTGCCAGCAAAGCGGGGGAAAGCTCCTACAATGAGCAGTTCTTC CASKAGESSYNEQFF
few TRBJ2-7 TRBV6-6 - TGTGCCAGCACCATCAGGGGGGGTAACGAGCAGTACTTC CASTIRGGNEQYF
many TRBJ2-3 TRBV6-2/TRBV6-3 - TGTGCCAGCAGTTACGGATCGTCAGATACGCAGTATTTT CASSYGSSDTQYF
few TRBJ2-3 TRBV7-2 - TGTGCCAGCAGCTCTTTTGTAAGAGATACGCAGTATTTT CASSSFVRDTQYF
few TRBJ2-3 TRBV30 - TGTGCCTGGAGTTGGGGAGGACCTCGCACAGATACGCAGTATTTT CAWSWGGPRTDTQYF
few TRBJ1-2 TRBV7-2 - TGTGCCAGCAGCTTATTGTTGCATGATTTTGGCTACACCTTC CASSLLLHDFGYTF
few TRBJ2-1 TRBV11-2 - TGTGCCAGCAGCACAGAAGGGGTACGGATTTACAATGAGCAGTTCTTC CASSTEGVRIYNEQFF
- TRBJ2-5 TRBV7-9 - TGTGCCAGCAGCTTATTGACAGCCCAAGGGGATCGAGAGACCCAGTACTTC CASSLLTAQGDRETQYF
few TRBJ2-7 TRBV4-1 - TGCGCCAGCAGCCAAGAAGGGCTGGTCGGGGTCTCCTACGAGCAGTACTTC CASSQEGLVGVSYEQYF
many TRBJ2-1 TRBV4-1 - TGCGCCAGCAGCCAAGGGTGGGACCCCTACAATGAGCAGTTCTTC CASSQGWDPYNEQFF
- TRBJ2-2 TRBV6-5 TRBD2 TGTGCCAGCAGTTACTTGCGGGGCGGGACTAGCGGAAACACCGGGGAGCTGTTTTTT CASSYLRGGTSGNTGELFF
few TRBJ2-1 TRBV6-1 - TGTGCCAGCAGGGGGACCGCAACCTACAATGAGCAGTTCTTC CASRGTATYNEQFF
few TRBJ2-1 TRBV7-2 - TGTGCCAGCAGCCGGACCGGGACATACAATGAGCAGTTCTTC CASSRTGTYNEQFF
few TRBJ2-3 TRBV2 TRBD2 TGTGCCAGCAGTGGGACTAGACTGTACACAGATACGCAGTATTTT CASSGTRLYTDTQYF
few TRBJ1-5 TRBV7-9 TRBD1 TGTGCCAGCAGTCGTGGACAGGGGGCAGGCAATCAGCCCCAGCATTTT CASSRGQGAGNQPQHF
many TRBJ2-1 TRBV7-2 - TGTGCCAGCAGCCTTCGGACCCCTTCCTACAATGAGCAGTTCTTC CASSLRTPSYNEQFF
- TRBJ2-3 TRBV11-2 TRBD2 TGTGCCAGCAGCCACCGGACTAGCGCCCACCCGAGCACAGATACGCAGTATTTT CASSHRTSAHPSTDTQYF
few TRBJ2-5 TRBV24-1 TRBD1 TGTGCCACCAGTGATTTCCCAGCGACAGGGATGGAGACCCAGTACTTC CATSDFPATGMETQYF
- TRBJ2-7 TRBV29-1 - TGCAGCGGCTGCTATGACAAGATCGCTTACGAGCAGTACTTC CSGCYDKIAYEQYF
few TRBJ2-5 TRBV28 TRBD1 TGTGCCAGCAGTTTTGGACCGACAGGGGTGGAGACCCAGTACTTC CASSFGPTGVETQYF
few TRBJ2-7 TRBV7-2 - TGTGCCAGCAGCTTAGTGGGCCTTCCCGAGCAGTACTTC CASSLVGLPEQYF
many TRBJ2-1 TRBV12-3/TRBV12-4 TRBD2 TGTGCCAGCACCCCGTATCGGACTAGCTACAATGAGCAGTTCTTC CASTPYRTSYNEQFF
many TRBJ2-3 TRBV6-5 - TGTGCCAGCAGTTACGTAGATACGCAGTATTTT CASSYVDTQYF
many TRBJ1-4 TRBV12-3/TRBV12-4 TRBD1 TGTGCCAGCCGACTGGACAGGGGGCCTAGAAAGGGTGAAAAACTGTTTTTT CASRLDRGPRKGEKLFF
many TRBJ1-3 TRBV5-1 - TGCGCCAGCAGCCCCGGGACACCTTGGCTCTCTGGAAACACCATATATTTT CASSPGTPWLSGNTIYF
- TRBJ2-5 TRBV6-5 - TGTGCCAGCAGTCCGAACCAGGGCCCCCCATACTTC CASSPNQGPPYF
few TRBJ2-7 TRBV5-1 TRBD2 TGCGCCAGCAGCTCGGGGGAGGGGATCTACGAGCTGTACTTC CASSSGEGIYELYF
many TRBJ2-5 TRBV6-1 - TGTGCCAGCAGTAAGGCACGGGGAGCTCAAGAGACCCAGTACTTC CASSKARGAQETQYF
- TRBJ2-7 TRBV6-2/TRBV6-3 - TGTGCCAGCTCTTGGCGGAGCCCCTCCTACGAGCAGTACTTC CASSWRSPSYEQYF
few TRBJ2-1 TRBV7-9 TRBD1 TGTGCCACAATTCCCGGGACAGGGCTACTCGGGAGTCTGTTCTTC CATIPGTGLLGSLFF
many TRBJ2-7 TRBV29-1 - TGCAGCGTTGTATCGGACTCCTACGAGCAGTACTTC CSVVSDSYEQYF
- TRBJ2-5 TRBV6-1 TRBD1 TGTGCCAGCACCCCCGGGACAGGGTTTTTTGAGACCCAGTACTTC CASTPGTGFFETQYF